This T cell receptor (beta chain) derives from a study of cytomegalovirus exposure and HLA in healthy donors. Study information: The study's early data release held about 80 million unique TCRs from HLA-typed donors.

PCR involved 60 Vbeta and 13 Jbeta primers. The protocol was immunoSEQ multiplex PCR, while the TCRdb copy is restricted to in-frame clones and leaves out a portion. Recorded for this sample: approximately 45,000 clones. Note on this clone: The antigen is unknown.

Germline CDR1 and CDR2: LGHNA and YNFKEQ. The CDR3 is 14 amino acids. V shed 0 bases, J shed 7 bases, and the junction held 2 bases outside the gene matches. The study's findings and limits: The authors listed approximately 160 TCR beta chains as cytomegalovirus-associated. By a later analysis, the bulk of CMV-associated TCR beta chains appeared HLA-restricted.

The chain couples TRBV4-2 to TRBJ2-2; TRBD1 matches at 7 bases. Sample: PBMCs. The receptor was isolated from a male donor in good health and CMV-seronegative. For the CDR3, the DNA is TGTGCCAGCAGCCAAGAAGGGGACAGCGGGGAGCTGTTTTTT. Translation gives CASSQEGDSGELFF.